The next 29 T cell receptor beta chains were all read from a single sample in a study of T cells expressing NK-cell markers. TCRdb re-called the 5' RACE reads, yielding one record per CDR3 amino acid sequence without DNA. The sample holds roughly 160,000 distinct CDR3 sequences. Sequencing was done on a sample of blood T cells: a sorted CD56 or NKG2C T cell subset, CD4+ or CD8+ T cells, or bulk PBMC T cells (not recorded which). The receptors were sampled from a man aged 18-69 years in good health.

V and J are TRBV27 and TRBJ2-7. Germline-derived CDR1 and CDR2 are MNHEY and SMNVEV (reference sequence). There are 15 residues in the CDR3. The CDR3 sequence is CASSLGTGSSYEQYF.

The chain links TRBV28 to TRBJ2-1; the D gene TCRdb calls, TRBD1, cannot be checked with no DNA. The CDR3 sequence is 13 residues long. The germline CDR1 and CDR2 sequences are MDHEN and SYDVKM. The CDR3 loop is CASSPPGVGEQFF.

The CDR3 protein is CASSDGWSGYEQYF. The chain combines TRBV6-1 with TRBJ2-7; the TRBD1 assignment by TCRdb is unverifiable without DNA. Germline-derived CDR1 and CDR2 are MNHNS and SASEGT. This CDR3 comprises 14 residues.

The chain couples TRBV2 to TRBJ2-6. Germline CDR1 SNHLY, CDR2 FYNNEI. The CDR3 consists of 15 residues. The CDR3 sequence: CASSHSYSGANVLTF. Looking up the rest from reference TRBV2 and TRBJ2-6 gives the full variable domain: EPEVTQTPSHQVTQMGQEVILRCVPISNHLYFYWYRQILGQKVEFLVSFYNNEISEKSEIFDDQFSVERPDGSNFTLKIRSTKLEDSAMYFCASSHSYSGANVLTFGAGSRLTVL.

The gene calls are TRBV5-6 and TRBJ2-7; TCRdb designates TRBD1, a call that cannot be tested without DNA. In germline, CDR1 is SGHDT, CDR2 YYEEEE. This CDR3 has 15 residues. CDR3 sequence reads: CASSPAGTGTYEQYF. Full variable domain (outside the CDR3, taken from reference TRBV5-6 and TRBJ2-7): DAGVTQSPTHLIKTRGQQVTLRCSPKSGHDTVSWYQQALGQGPQFIFQYYEEEERQRGNFPDRFSGHQFPNYSSELNVNALLLGDSALYLCASSPAGTGTYEQYFGPGTRLTVT.

CDR3 in amino acids: CASQLGGGYEQYF. The chain recombines TRBV13 with TRBJ2-7; TCRdb reports TRBD1, a call that lacks DNA to check it against. The CDR3 consists of 13 residues. CDR1 and CDR2 from the germline V gene are PRHDT and FYEKMQ (reference sequence).

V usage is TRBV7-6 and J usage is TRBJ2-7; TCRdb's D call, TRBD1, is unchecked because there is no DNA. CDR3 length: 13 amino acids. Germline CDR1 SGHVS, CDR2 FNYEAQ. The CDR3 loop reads CASSLAGTNEQYF.

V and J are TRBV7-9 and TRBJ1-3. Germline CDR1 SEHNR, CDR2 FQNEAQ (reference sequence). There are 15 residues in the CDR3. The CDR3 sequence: CASSFTLSSGNTIYF.

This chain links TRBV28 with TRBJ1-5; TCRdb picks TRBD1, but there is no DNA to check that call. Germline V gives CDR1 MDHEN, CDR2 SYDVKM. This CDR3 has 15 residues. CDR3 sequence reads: CASSQRQGLGQPQHF.

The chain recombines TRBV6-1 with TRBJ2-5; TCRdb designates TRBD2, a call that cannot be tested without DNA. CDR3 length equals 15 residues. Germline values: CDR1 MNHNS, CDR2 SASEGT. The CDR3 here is CASSEGGGVGETQYF.

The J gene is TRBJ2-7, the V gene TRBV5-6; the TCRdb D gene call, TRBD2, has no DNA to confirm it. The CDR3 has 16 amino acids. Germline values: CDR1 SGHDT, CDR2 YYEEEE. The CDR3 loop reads CASSFGTSGASYEQYF.

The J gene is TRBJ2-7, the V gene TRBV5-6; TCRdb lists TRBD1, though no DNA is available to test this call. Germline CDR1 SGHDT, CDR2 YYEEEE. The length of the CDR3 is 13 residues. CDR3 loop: CASSLWTGYEQYF.

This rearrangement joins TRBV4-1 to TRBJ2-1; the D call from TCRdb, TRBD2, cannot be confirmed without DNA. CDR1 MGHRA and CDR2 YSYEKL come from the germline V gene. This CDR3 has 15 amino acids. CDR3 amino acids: CASSQVTSGYNEQFF.

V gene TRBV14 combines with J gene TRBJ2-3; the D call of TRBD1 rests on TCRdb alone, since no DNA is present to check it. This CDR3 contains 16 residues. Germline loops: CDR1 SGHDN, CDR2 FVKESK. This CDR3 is CASSLRQGVDTDTQYF.

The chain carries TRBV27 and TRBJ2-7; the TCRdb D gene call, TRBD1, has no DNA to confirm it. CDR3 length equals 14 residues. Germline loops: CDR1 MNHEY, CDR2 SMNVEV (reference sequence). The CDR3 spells CASSLSSGGAEQYF.

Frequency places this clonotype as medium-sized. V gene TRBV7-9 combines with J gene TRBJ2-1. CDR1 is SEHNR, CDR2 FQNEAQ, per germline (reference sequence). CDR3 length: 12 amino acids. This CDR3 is CASSRDYNEQFF.

The chain's CDR3 is CASSQRRGYTEAFF. The chain joins TRBV7-8 to TRBJ1-1; TCRdb selects TRBD1, and the lack of DNA leaves this call unchecked. This CDR3 is built from 14 residues. Germline lookup yields CDR1 SGHVS and CDR2 FQNEAQ.

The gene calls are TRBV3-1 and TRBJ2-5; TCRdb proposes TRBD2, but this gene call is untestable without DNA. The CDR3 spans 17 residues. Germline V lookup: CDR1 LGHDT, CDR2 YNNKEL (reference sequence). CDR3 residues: CASSQDLSSGDQETQYF.

CDR3 sequence reads: CATSRDGEVDIQYF. The chain employs TRBV15 and TRBJ2-4; TCRdb's D call, TRBD2, is unchecked because there is no DNA. The CDR3 contains 14 residues. The germline V gene encodes CDR1 LNHNV and CDR2 YYDKDF (reference sequence).

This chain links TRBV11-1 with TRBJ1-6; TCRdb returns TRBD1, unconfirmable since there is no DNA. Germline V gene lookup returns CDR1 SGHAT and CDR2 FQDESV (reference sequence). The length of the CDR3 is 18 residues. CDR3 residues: CASSSYPFPGQENSPLHF.

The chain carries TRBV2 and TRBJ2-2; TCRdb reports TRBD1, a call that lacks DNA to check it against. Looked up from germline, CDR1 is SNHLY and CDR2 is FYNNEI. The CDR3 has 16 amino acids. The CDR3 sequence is CASSKDRGLYPGELFF.

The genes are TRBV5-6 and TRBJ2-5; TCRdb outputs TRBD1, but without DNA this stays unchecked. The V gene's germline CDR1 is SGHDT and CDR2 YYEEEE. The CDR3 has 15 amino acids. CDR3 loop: CASSLREQGGETQYF. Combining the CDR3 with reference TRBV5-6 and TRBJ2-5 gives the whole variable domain DAGVTQSPTHLIKTRGQQVTLRCSPKSGHDTVSWYQQALGQGPQFIFQYYEEEERQRGNFPDRFSGHQFPNYSSELNVNALLLGDSALYLCASSLREQGGETQYFGPGTRLLVL.

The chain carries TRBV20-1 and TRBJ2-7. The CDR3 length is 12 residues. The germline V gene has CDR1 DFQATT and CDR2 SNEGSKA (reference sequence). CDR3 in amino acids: CSARGATREQYF.

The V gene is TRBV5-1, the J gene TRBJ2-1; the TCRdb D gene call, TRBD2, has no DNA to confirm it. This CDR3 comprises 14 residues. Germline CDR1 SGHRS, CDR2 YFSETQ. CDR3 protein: CASSPRGAVNEQFF.

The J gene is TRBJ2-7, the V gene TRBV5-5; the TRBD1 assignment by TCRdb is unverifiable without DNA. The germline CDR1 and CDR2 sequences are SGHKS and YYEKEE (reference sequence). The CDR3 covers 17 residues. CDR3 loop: CASSTRTGTGPSYEQYF.

The CDR3 sequence is CASSPVVDWLSANYGYTF. The chain combines TRBV27 with TRBJ1-2; absent DNA, TCRdb's TRBD1 call cannot be checked. Germline assignment: CDR1 MNHEY and CDR2 SMNVEV (reference sequence). CDR3 length: 18 residues.

CDR3: CSAAWRADEQFF. This rearrangement joins TRBV29-1 to TRBJ2-1; TCRdb gives TRBD1 as the D gene, but with no DNA this cannot be confirmed. The CDR3 is 12 residues long. CDR1 and CDR2 from the germline V gene are SQVTM and ANQGSEA.

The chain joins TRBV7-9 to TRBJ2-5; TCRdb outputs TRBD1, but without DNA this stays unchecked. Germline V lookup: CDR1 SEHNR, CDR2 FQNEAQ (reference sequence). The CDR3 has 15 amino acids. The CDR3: CASSSSGGASETQYF. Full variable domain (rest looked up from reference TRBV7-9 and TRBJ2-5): DTGVSQNPRHKITKRGQNVTFRCDPISEHNRLYWYRQTLGQGPEFLTYFQNEAQLEKSRLLSDRFSAERPKGSFSTLEIQRTEQGDSAMYLCASSSSGGASETQYFGPGTRLLVL.

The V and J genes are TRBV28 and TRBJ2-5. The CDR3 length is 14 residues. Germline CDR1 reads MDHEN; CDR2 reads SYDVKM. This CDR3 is CASSTRQFQETQYF.